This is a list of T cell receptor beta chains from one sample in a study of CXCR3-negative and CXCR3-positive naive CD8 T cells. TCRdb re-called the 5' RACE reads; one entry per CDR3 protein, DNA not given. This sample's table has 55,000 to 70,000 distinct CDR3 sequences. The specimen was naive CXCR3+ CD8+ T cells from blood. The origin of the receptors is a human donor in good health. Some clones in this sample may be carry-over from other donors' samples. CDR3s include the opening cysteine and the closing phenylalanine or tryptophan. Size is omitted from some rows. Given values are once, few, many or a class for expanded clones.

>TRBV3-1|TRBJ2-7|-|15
CASSPPGGRVLEQYF
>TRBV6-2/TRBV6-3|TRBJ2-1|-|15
CASRGLEREIDEQFF
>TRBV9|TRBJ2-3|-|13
CASSSSGADTQYF
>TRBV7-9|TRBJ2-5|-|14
CASTAGQGLKTQYF
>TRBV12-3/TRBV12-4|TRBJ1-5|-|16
CASSLMRGYLDQPQHF
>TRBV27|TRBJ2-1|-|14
CASSLGGAYNEQFF
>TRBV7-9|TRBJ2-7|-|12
CASSLDNRGQYF
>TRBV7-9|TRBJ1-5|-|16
CASEHTGTGVFQPQHF
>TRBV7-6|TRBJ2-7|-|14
CASSRFLDSYEQYF
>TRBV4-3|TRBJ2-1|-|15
CASSQGETGFNEQFF
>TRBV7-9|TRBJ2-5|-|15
CASSPDRPWEETQYF
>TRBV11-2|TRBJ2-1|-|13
CASSSTRGSEQFF
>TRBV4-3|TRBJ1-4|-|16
CASSQDRVQLNEKLFF
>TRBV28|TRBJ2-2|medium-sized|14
CASSYTSASGELFF
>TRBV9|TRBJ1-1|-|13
CASSRGGNTEAFF
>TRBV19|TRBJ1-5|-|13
CASSIGARRPQHF
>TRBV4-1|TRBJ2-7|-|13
CASSSGASYEQYF
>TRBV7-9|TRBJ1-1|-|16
CASSLMDRGLGTEAFF
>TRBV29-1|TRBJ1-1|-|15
CSVLGGGPVNTEAFF
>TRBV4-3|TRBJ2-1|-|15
CASSQGKGTYNEQFF
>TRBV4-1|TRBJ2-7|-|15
CASSQDAGDPYEQYF
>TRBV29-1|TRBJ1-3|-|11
CSTRVGNTIYF
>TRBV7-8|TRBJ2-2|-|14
CASTRQGPTGELFF
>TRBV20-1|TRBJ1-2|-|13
CSAMDRLNYGYTF